These 9 T cell receptor beta chains came from one sample sequenced in a study of tumor and adjacent non-tumor tissue in lung cancer. The template was RNA from unsorted bulk tissue. The library came from three nested PCR rounds adapted from ARM-PCR protocols. TCRdb independently ran MiXCR on the multiplex PCR reads; one entry per CDR3 protein. The top ten clones hold under 30% of a sample with 200,000 to 250,000 distinct CDR3 sequences, 70% to 75% of them seen once. The sequencing input was lung tumor tissue. All receptors derive from a man in his sixties with non-small cell lung cancer.

This clonotype showed up many times. The gene calls are TRBV6-1 and TRBJ2-3; TRBD1 matches 7 bases. V lost 5 bases, J lost 0 bases, and 5 bases stayed unmatched. Germline V gene data show CDR1 as MNHNS and CDR2 as SASEGT. The CDR3 contains 15 residues. The chain's CDR3 is CASSLSTGSTDTQYF. The CDR3 nucleotides read TGTGCCAGCAGTTTATCGACAGGGAGCACAGATACGCAGTATTTT.

On this clonotype: Here the CDR3 omits its conserved ending phenylalanine or tryptophan, so a read error is the likely source. The rearrangement links TRBV11-2 to TRBJ2-2; D not resolved. Germline-derived CDR1 and CDR2 are SGHAT and FQNNGV. This CDR3 has 15 residues. The CDR3 bases are TGTGCCGGCAGCTTAGTCGGACGGGCCACCGGGGAGCTGTTTTTA. It is translated as CAGSLVGRATGELFL.

This clonotype was counted once. Germline and junction disagree at one end, which may indicate a read error. This chain connects TRBV4-2 to TRBJ2-5; TRBD1 or TRBD2 may be the D gene (5 bases each). CDR1 and CDR2 from the germline V gene are LGHNA and YNFKEQ. CDR3 length equals 16 residues. This chain's CDR3 is CASSQDGRGPKDTQYF. CDR3 sequence (DNA): TGTGCCAGCAGTCAAGATGGACGGGGCCCCAAAGATACCCAGTATTTC.

On this clonotype itself: A read error may explain this, as a much larger clone is one base away. This chain connects TRBV20-1 to TRBJ2-7; 7 bases are shared with TRBD2. The CDR3 spans 12 residues. Looked up from germline, CDR1 is DFQATT and CDR2 is SNEGSKA (reference sequence). V lost 7 bases to trimming and J lost 0 bases; unmatched junction nucleotides: 3. For the CDR3, the DNA is TGCAGTGATTGGGGGGGCTCCTACGAGCAGTACTTC. It is translated as CSDWGGSYEQYF.

In this sample, this clonotype turned up once. V gene TRBV1 combines with J gene TRBJ2-6; TRBD1 reflects the table's D call only, with no check against the DNA. TRBV1 is given as a pseudogene. The CDR3 has 18 residues. The CDR3 here is CASSQDDRRRDGANVLTF. In DNA, the CDR3 is TGCGCCAGCAGCCAAGACGACAGGCGAAGAGACGGGGCCAATGTCCTGACTTTC.

Concerning this clonotype itself: A junction boundary mismatches the germline segment, possibly from a read error. The V gene is TRBV6-2 or TRBV6-3, the J gene TRBJ2-5; D unclear. Germline V CDR1 and CDR2: MNHEY, SVGEGT. The CDR3 sequence is 15 residues long. CDR3 nucleotide sequence: TGTGCCAGCAGTTACTCGAGTTCAGGTTCGGAGACCCAGAACTTC. It encodes CASSYSSSGSETQNF.

The sample holds one count of this clonotype. This may be a read error: a much more frequent sequence differs by one nucleotide. This chain joins TRBV20-1 and TRBJ1-2, with D hard to call. The V end was cut by 6 bases, the J end by 6 bases, with 8 bases between. Germline-derived CDR1 and CDR2 are DFQATT and SNEGSKA (reference sequence). The CDR3 sequence is 10 residues long. The DNA for the CDR3 is TGCAGTGCGAGTGGAGATGGCTACACCTTC. Its translation: CSASGDGYTF.

As for this clonotype: One base away lies a much larger clone, so this may be a sequencing read error. The chain couples TRBV20-1 to TRBJ1-1; D is undetermined. Trimming left V 6 bases short and J 6 bases short, with 11 bases between. Germline assignment: CDR1 DFQATT and CDR2 SNEGSKA (reference sequence). CDR3 length equals 11 residues. The CDR3 sequence: CSARRSAEAFF. In DNA, the CDR3 is TGCAGTGCCCGGAGATCGGCTGAAGCTTTCTTT.

Remarks on this clonotype: Since the CDR3 does not end with the conserved phenylalanine or tryptophan, this likely comes from a read error. The chain carries TRBV6-2 or TRBV6-3 and TRBJ2-7; 12 bases are shared with TRBD1. The CDR3 runs to 16 residues. Germline assignment: CDR1 MNHEY and CDR2 SVGEGT. V lost 2 bases to trimming and J lost 10 bases; unmatched junction nucleotides: 12. In nucleotides, the CDR3 is TGTGCCAGCAGTTACCAACCCGGGACAGGGGGCGAGGACCAGTACTAC. It yields the protein CASSYQPGTGGEDQYY.